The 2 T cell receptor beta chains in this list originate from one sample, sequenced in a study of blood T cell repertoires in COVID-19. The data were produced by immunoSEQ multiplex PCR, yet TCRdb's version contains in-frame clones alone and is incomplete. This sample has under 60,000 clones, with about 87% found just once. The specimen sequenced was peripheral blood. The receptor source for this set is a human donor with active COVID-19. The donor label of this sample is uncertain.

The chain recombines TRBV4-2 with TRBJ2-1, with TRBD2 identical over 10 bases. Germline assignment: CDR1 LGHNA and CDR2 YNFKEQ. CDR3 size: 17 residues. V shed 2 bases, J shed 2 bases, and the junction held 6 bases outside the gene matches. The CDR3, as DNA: TGTGCCAGCAGCCAAATTTCTAGCGGGGGTCCCTACAATGAGCAGTTCTTC. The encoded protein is CASSQISSGGPYNEQFF.

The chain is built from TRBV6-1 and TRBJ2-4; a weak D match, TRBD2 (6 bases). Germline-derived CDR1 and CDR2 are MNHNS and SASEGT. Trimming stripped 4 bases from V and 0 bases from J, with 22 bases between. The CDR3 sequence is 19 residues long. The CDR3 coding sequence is TGTGCCAGCAGTGCCTCGGGGCGGGGTTCTCTGATAGCCAAAAACATTCAGTACTTC. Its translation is CASSASGRGSLIAKNIQYF.